The 9 T cell receptor beta chains below come from one sample, sequenced in a study of CD8+ T cells in alopecia areata. RNA was isolated and reverse transcribed to cDNA, the sequencing template. Assay used: immunoSEQ multiplex PCR; TCRdb lists only in-frame clones, some missing. Of roughly 100,000 clones in the sample, 44% were seen once. The treatment: oral pan-JAK inhibitor, 5-10 mg twice daily. The sample was CD8+ T cells sorted from blood, taken at week 24, from a patient treated with tofacitinib. The receptors were gathered from a human donor with alopecia areata.

This clone was counted between two and nine times. J is TRBJ2-2 and V is TRBV30; a weak D match, TRBD2 (6 bases). Germline CDR1 GTSNPN, CDR2 SVGIG (reference sequence). With 5 bases removed from V and 2 bases from J, the gap between germline ends came to 12 bases. This CDR3 comprises 14 residues. As DNA, the CDR3 is TGTGCCTGGGCGGGACTTACCAACACCGGGGAGCTGTTTTTT. Its protein product is CAWAGLTNTGELFF.

This chain links TRBV6-5 with TRBJ2-5; 9 bases match TRBD2. The CDR3 spans 16 residues. Germline V gene data show CDR1 as MNHEY and CDR2 as SVGAGI. Trimming took 0 bases from V and 2 from J; bases not matched to a gene: 4. CDR3 in DNA: TGTGCCAGCAGTTACTCGTCTAGCGGGAATCAAGAGACCCAGTACTTC. Its protein product is CASSYSSSGNQETQYF.

The gene calls are TRBV4-1 and TRBJ2-7; 8 bases are a match to TRBD2. The germline V gene has CDR1 MGHRA and CDR2 YSYEKL. Trimming removed 4 bases from V and 3 bases from J; junction bases left unmatched: 5. The CDR3 runs 14 residues. CDR3 nucleotides: TGCGCCAGCAGCCTCTCGCGGGAGGTCTACGAGCAGTACTTC. Translating it yields CASSLSREVYEQYF.

This chain connects TRBV9 to TRBJ2-1, with TRBD2 matching over 11 bases. The CDR3 has 18 amino acids. From germline, CDR1 is SGDLS and CDR2 YYNGEE. With 3 bases clipped from V and 4 bases from J, the junction kept 12 bases outside the gene matches. The CDR3 DNA reads TGTGCCAGCAGCGCTGCAGCATCGACTAGCGGGGAGTACAATGAGCAGTTCTTC. This codes for CASSAAASTSGEYNEQFF.

A few counts support this clone. The V gene is TRBV6-6, the J gene TRBJ1-2; D is uncertain. Germline CDR1 reads MNHNY; CDR2 reads SVGAGI (reference sequence). Deletions cut 5 bases from V and 0 bases from J, with 7 bases between. This CDR3 is built from 13 residues. The CDR3 spells CASSHSANYGYTF. CDR3 nucleotides: TGTGCCAGCAGTCATTCGGCTAACTATGGCTACACCTTC.

This clone is large. The chain uses TRBV5-1 and TRBJ2-7, with D maybe TRBD2 (7 bases). CDR1 and CDR2 from the germline V gene are SGHRS and YFSETQ. Trimming removed 1 base at V and 2 bases at J, with 19 bases between. This CDR3 is built from 17 residues. CDR3 sequence reads: CASSLLRDSGGAYEQYF. In DNA form, the CDR3 reads TGCGCCAGCAGCTTGTTACGGGACTCGGGGGGCGCCTACGAGCAGTACTTC. Together with reference TRBV5-1 and TRBJ2-7, the CDR3 gives the full variable domain: KAGVTQTPRYLIKTRGQQVTLSCSPISGHRSVSWYQQTPGQGLQFLFEYFSETQRNKGNFPGRFSGRQFSNSRSEMNVSTLELGDSALYLCASSLLRDSGGAYEQYFGPGTRLTVT.

The genes are TRBV6-1 and TRBJ2-7; unclear D gene. In germline, CDR1 is MNHNS, CDR2 SASEGT. The CDR3 contains 13 residues. The V gene lost 2 bases and the J gene lost 4 bases, with 9 bases spanning the gap. The CDR3 nucleotides read TGTGCCAGCAGTGAACGGCCTGAGTACGAGCAGTACTTC. Translated, it gives CASSERPEYEQYF.

This chain joins TRBV30 and TRBJ2-7; no clear D. The CDR3 runs 13 residues. Germline CDR1 is GTSNPN and CDR2 is SVGIG (reference sequence). The V gene lost 2 bases and the J gene lost 4 bases, with 12 bases spanning the gap. The CDR3 loop reads CAWSPHSGYEQYF. In DNA form, the CDR3 reads TGTGCCTGGAGTCCACACTCAGGATACGAGCAGTACTTC.

The rearrangement uses TRBV7-9 and TRBJ2-1; 9 nucleotides agree with TRBD2. Germline trimming cut 5 bases from V and 9 bases from J; bases unmatched to any gene: 8. Per germline, CDR1 SEHNR and CDR2 FQNEAQ (reference sequence). The CDR3 has 14 amino acids. CDR3 sequence reads: CASSPGVAGVEQFF. CDR3 in DNA: TGTGCCAGCAGCCCCGGGGTAGCGGGAGTTGAGCAGTTCTTC.